These 20 T cell receptor beta chains originate from one sample sequenced in a study of type 1 regulatory T cells. Study-wide points: Compared with non-type 1 regulatory T cells, type 1 regulatory T cells showed a more restricted TCR repertoire.

TCRdb reprocessed the reads via MiXCR and lists one record per CDR3 protein. The profile shows 60,000 to 75,000 distinct CDR3 sequences, less than 25% of them singletons. No antigen has been assigned to these receptors. The specimen was cultured type 1 regulatory T (Tr1) cells, either the whole culture or a sorted fraction (not recorded which). The receptors shown here come from a human donor in good health.

The V call is TRBV18, the J call TRBJ2-7; weak D call: TRBD1 (5 bases). This CDR3 region has 16 residues. Trimming removed 1 base at V and 4 bases at J, with 17 bases between. The germline V gene encodes CDR1 KGHSH and CDR2 LQKENI. CDR3 DNA sequence: TGTGCCAGCTCACCACTCTTGCAGGGTACGGATTACGAGCAGTACTTC. As protein: CASSPLLQGTDYEQYF.

The chain carries TRBV18 and TRBJ2-1; 16 positions agree with TRBD2. CDR3 length equals 16 residues. CDR1 KGHSH and CDR2 LQKENI come from the germline V gene. After removal of 4 bases from V and 9 bases from J, the junction contained 6 bases not matched to a gene. CDR3 DNA: TGTGCCAGCTCACACTACGGGACTAGCGGGAGGGGTGAGCAGTTCTTC. Its translation is CASSHYGTSGRGEQFF.

The rearrangement joins TRBV30 to TRBJ2-2, with D possibly being TRBD1 (5 bases). Trimming took 4 bases from V and 4 from J, leaving 7 bases between them. The CDR3 totals 12 residues. In germline, CDR1 is GTSNPN, CDR2 SVGIG (reference sequence). The DNA for the CDR3 is TGTGCCTGGAAACAGGCCACCGGGGAGCTGTTTTTT. This encodes CAWKQATGELFF.

This rearrangement joins TRBV4-2 to TRBJ2-3; possibly TRBD2 for D (5 bases). CDR3 length equals 12 residues. Germline V gene sequence: CDR1 LGHNA, CDR2 YNFKEQ. V lost 1 base, J lost 8 bases, and 7 bases lay in between. CDR3 bases: TGTGCCAGCAGCCAAGTTGCGGGTACGCAGTATTTT. As protein: CASSQVAGTQYF.

This clonotype was counted only a few times. The rearrangement joins TRBV15 to TRBJ2-7, with 7 nucleotides matching TRBD2. The CDR3 has 15 amino acids. Germline values: CDR1 LNHNV, CDR2 YYDKDF (reference sequence). With 0 bases clipped from V and 5 bases from J, the junction kept 7 bases outside the gene matches. CDR3 DNA sequence: TGTGCCACCAGCAGAGAAACTAGCGTGAGTCACGAGCAGTACTTC. As protein: CATSRETSVSHEQYF.

The CDR3 sequence: CSVAPPFWVSMGSNYGYTF. The CDR3 DNA reads TGCAGCGTCGCCCCCCCCTTTTGGGTATCGATGGGGTCTAACTATGGCTACACCTTC. V is TRBV29-1 and J is TRBJ1-2; D gene uncertain. V gave up 6 bases and J gave up 0 bases, with 29 bases separating them. The CDR3 runs to 19 residues. Per germline, CDR1 SQVTM and CDR2 ANQGSEA. The entire variable domain, with the rest obtained from reference TRBV29-1 and TRBJ1-2, is as follows: SAVISQKPSRDICQRGTSLTIQCQVDSQVTMMFWYRQQPGQSLTLIATANQGSEATYESGFVIDKFPISRPNLTFSTLTVSNMSPEDSSIYLCSVAPPFWVSMGSNYGYTFGSGTRLTVV.

The J gene is TRBJ1-4, the V gene TRBV30; D not certain. CDR1 and CDR2 (germline): GTSNPN, SVGIG (reference sequence). Trimming left V 5 bases short and J 8 bases short, with 9 bases between. The CDR3 is 11 amino acids. The CDR3 loop reads CAWRFGEKLFF. CDR3 in DNA: TGTGCCTGGCGCTTCGGCGAAAAACTGTTTTTT.

In this sample, this clonotype turned up a few times. The gene calls are TRBV12-3 or TRBV12-4 and TRBJ2-7, with 9 bases matching TRBD2. V lost 6 bases to trimming and J lost 4 bases; unmatched junction nucleotides: 10. The CDR3 runs 15 residues. The CDR3 reads CASSLIPSGRYEQYF. The CDR3 nucleotides read TGTGCCAGCAGCTTAATCCCCAGCGGGAGGTACGAGCAGTACTTC.

The rearrangement uses TRBV7-2 and TRBJ2-5, with D possibly TRBD1 on 5 matching bases. From germline, CDR1 is SGHTA and CDR2 FQGNSA. V dropped 4 bases and J dropped 7 bases, with 10 bases sitting between them. This CDR3 has 12 amino acids. This CDR3 reads CASSSNGATQYF. The CDR3 nucleotides are TGTGCCAGCAGCTCTAATGGGGCGACCCAGTACTTC.

This clonotype appeared a few times. This chain joins TRBV12-3 or TRBV12-4 and TRBJ2-1, with TRBD2 matching 9 bases. The CDR3 is 16 amino acids. Unmatched junction bases numbered 4, after V lost 4 bases and J lost 0 bases. In DNA, the CDR3 is TGTGCCAGCAGTTCCGGGACTAGCTCCTCCTACAATGAGCAGTTCTTC. It codes for CASSSGTSSSYNEQFF.

This clonotype was observed a few times. The chain is built from TRBV10-3 and TRBJ2-5, with 10 bases that match TRBD2. Germline trimming cut 6 bases from V and 1 base from J; bases unmatched to any gene: 8. This CDR3 is 16 amino acids long. Germline values: CDR1 ENHRY, CDR2 SYGVKD. The CDR3 sequence: CAISRGLADSQETQYF. The CDR3 bases are TGTGCCATCAGCCGAGGACTAGCGGATAGCCAAGAGACCCAGTACTTC.

This clonotype has a count of ten or more. The chain recombines TRBV28 with TRBJ1-1; possible D gene TRBD1, 5 bases. The CDR3 runs 12 residues. V shed 3 bases and J shed 5 bases, with 7 bases lying between them. Germline CDR1 and CDR2: MDHEN and SYDVKM. The CDR3 loop reads CASSFGGTEAFF. For the CDR3, the DNA is TGTGCCAGCAGTTTTGGGGGGACTGAAGCTTTCTTT.

The rearrangement uses TRBV7-3 and TRBJ2-5; 13 positions agree with TRBD2. Germline CDR1 reads SGHTA; CDR2 reads FQGTGA. This CDR3 has 14 residues. Trimming at V came to 3 bases and at J to 7 bases, leaving 2 bases not matched to a gene. The DNA of the CDR3 is TGTGCCAGCAGCTTCGGACTAGCGGGAGCGACCCAGTACTTC. Its translation is CASSFGLAGATQYF.

This clonotype came up a few times. V is TRBV5-1 and J is TRBJ1-2, with 7 bases matching TRBD1. Trimming at V came to 0 bases and at J to 2 bases, leaving 4 bases not matched to a gene. The CDR3 loop spans 15 amino acids. Germline CDR1 reads SGHRS; CDR2 reads YFSETQ. The CDR3 nucleotides read TGCGCCAGCAGCTTGGAACCGGGACAGAACTATGGCTACACCTTC. Amino acid sequence: CASSLEPGQNYGYTF. Based on the CDR3 plus reference TRBV5-1 and TRBJ1-2, the full variable domain is KAGVTQTPRYLIKTRGQQVTLSCSPISGHRSVSWYQQTPGQGLQFLFEYFSETQRNKGNFPGRFSGRQFSNSRSEMNVSTLELGDSALYLCASSLEPGQNYGYTFGSGTRLTVV.

The J gene is TRBJ1-2, the V gene TRBV24-1; 10 nucleotides agree with TRBD1. V lost 2 bases and J lost 8; bases outside the gene matches: 10. This CDR3 contains 16 residues. Per germline, CDR1 KGHDR and CDR2 SFDVKD. The CDR3 loop is CATSDSPGQGKRGYTF. CDR3 coding DNA: TGTGCCACCAGTGATTCACCGGGACAGGGGAAACGAGGCTACACCTTC.

The genes are TRBV24-1 and TRBJ2-3; D is ambiguous. Germline CDR1 KGHDR, CDR2 SFDVKD. There are 15 residues in the CDR3. Trimming left V 2 bases short and J 6 bases short, with 14 bases between. The DNA for the CDR3 is TGTGCCACCAGTGATTCCCCAAAGGGTCAGGATACGCAGTATTTT. Translated, it gives CATSDSPKGQDTQYF.

The rearrangement joins TRBV9 to TRBJ2-7, with D unresolved. V gave up 1 base and J gave up 5 bases, with 7 bases separating them. CDR3 size: 12 residues. Germline V gene lookup returns CDR1 SGDLS and CDR2 YYNGEE. The CDR3 DNA follows: TGTGCCAGCAGCGTAAAGGGAAACGAGCAGTACTTC. Translated: CASSVKGNEQYF.

This clonotype was counted only a few times. The rearrangement uses TRBV7-8 and TRBJ1-6; D remains unclear. The CDR3 is 15 amino acids. CDR1 is SGHVS, CDR2 FQNEAQ, per germline. Trimming removed 1 base from V and 10 bases from J, with 14 bases in between. The CDR3 is CASSLETGKASPLHF. For the CDR3, the DNA is TGTGCCAGCAGCTTAGAGACGGGAAAGGCCTCACCCCTCCACTTT. The full variable domain, completed using reference TRBV7-8 and TRBJ1-6, is GAGVSQSPRYKVAKRGQDVALRCDPISGHVSLFWYQQALGQGPEFLTYFQNEAQLDKSGLPSDRFFAERPEGSVSTLKIQRTQQEDSAVYLCASSLETGKASPLHFGNGTRLTVT.

This clonotype has more than one count but fewer than ten. This rearrangement joins TRBV5-4 to TRBJ2-1; D unresolved. CDR1 SGHNT and CDR2 YYREEE come from the germline V gene (reference sequence). The CDR3 is 14 residues long. Deletions cut 4 bases from V and 0 bases from J, with 8 bases between. The CDR3 DNA reads TGTGCCAGCAGCCAGATGAGCTCCTACAATGAGCAGTTCTTC. It specifies CASSQMSSYNEQFF.

The chain carries TRBV12-3 or TRBV12-4 and TRBJ2-7; a possible D gene is TRBD1 (5 bases). V dropped 4 bases and J dropped 3 bases, with 10 bases sitting between them. The CDR3 spans 13 residues. DNA for the CDR3: TGTGCCAGCAGTTCTGACAGAGGCTACGAGCAGTACTTC. Amino acid sequence: CASSSDRGYEQYF.